What follows describes a single TCR beta chain. This CDR3 is built from 19 residues. V lost 2 bases and J lost 2; bases outside the gene matches: 12. Germline V CDR1 and CDR2: MNHEY, SVGEGT. The source of the sample is a study of T cell responses to AZD1222 COVID-19 vaccine. TCRdb's copy holds only in-frame clones and misses some; the assay was immunoSEQ multiplex PCR. The sample has about 100,000 clones, around 90% seen once. Sequencing used peripheral blood, obtained on day 0 of AZD1222 vaccination. The sequence was obtained from an adult in good health. V is TRBV6-2 or TRBV6-3 and J is TRBJ2-3; 11 bases match TRBD2. The DNA for the CDR3 is TGTGCCAGCAGTTACCCGAACAGAAAGACTAGCGGGACCACAGATACGCAGTATTTT. Translation gives CASSYPNRKTSGTTDTQYF.